This T cell receptor beta chain is drawn from a study of read filtering for tumor transcriptome and immune sequencing. This clonotype appeared a few times. As yet, its antigen is unknown. Being one base from a much bigger clone, this may be a read error. This library used roughly 0.4 ug RNA and molecular barcoded adaptors spanning alpha/delta and beta/gamma chains. TCRdb passed the reads through MiXCR, listing each CDR3 protein once. The sample gives approximately 58,000 distinct CDR3 sequences, 9% to 15% of which show up once; 15% to 20% is in the top ten. The CDR3 has 13 residues. CDR1 and CDR2 from the germline V gene are MGHRA and YSYEKL. V was trimmed by 2 bases and J by 2 bases, leaving 7 bases between them. Findings of the study overall: About four fifths of IR-seq clonotypes had one read, totaling around 4% of reads; RNA-seq: roughly 76% and 46%.

The sequenced sample consisted of a population of CD138-negative cells sorted from bone marrow. The chain joins TRBV4-1 to TRBJ2-7, with D uncertain. The receptor was isolated from a donor aged 40 or over with multiple myeloma. CDR3 nucleotide sequence: TGCGCCAGCAGCCAAACGAGGCCCTACGAGCAGTACTTC. This encodes CASSQTRPYEQYF.